Sequencing of this TCR beta chain was carried out in a study of blood T cells in healthy people across ages. Germline V lookup: CDR1 LGHDT, CDR2 YNNKEL (reference sequence). J gave up 4 bases and V 3 bases, and 3 bases lay outside the gene matches. The length of the CDR3 is 16 residues. A J-beta primer mix and a sample-barcoded 5' primer were used in a second PCR of about 7 to 12 cycles. Every individual sample yielded 2.5 million or more paired-end reads (each containing CDR3). TCRdb itself ran the 5' RACE reads through MiXCR, one entry per CDR3 protein. Among hundreds of thousands of distinct CDR3 sequences listed, roughly 21% were seen once.

The specimen sequenced was blood. The TCR sequence derives from a man between 65 and 85 years old in good health. The chain uses TRBV3-1 and TRBJ2-5, with 15 bases that match TRBD2. The CDR3 sequence is CASSHRTSGRGETQYF. In DNA, the CDR3 is TGTGCCAGCAGCCACCGGACTAGCGGGAGGGGAGAGACCCAGTACTTC.